This TCR beta chain was profiled in a study of identical twins (dated by TCRdb to 2015 to 2016). Study-wide context: To test whether fetal clonotypes persist, this study deep-sequenced TCR alpha and beta repertoires from monozygotic twins, from unrelated adults of various ages, and from cord blood. To rule out contamination, replicate twin experiments were performed at different times with different library preparation protocols. The paper as a whole reports these results and caveats: Fewer insertions were carried by abundant cord blood beta clonotypes; a weaker similar trend was observed in young adult naive repertoires, while no such trend was observed in memory repertoires. A weaker excess of twin sharing was found in beta out-of-frame sequences because the signal-to-noise ratio was lowered by fewer shared sequences. Compared with coincidental sharing between unrelated individuals, out-of-frame TCR alpha sequences shared between twins showed an excess of sequences with low generation probability. Because the same donors could not be followed over many years, the conclusions depended on cross-sectional statistical analysis. Invariant T cells such as MAIT and iNKT could partly confound zero-insertion analyses, although diverse VJ usage argued against such confounding for most clonotypes. Recombination models systematically underestimated out-of-frame TCR alpha sharing in monozygotic twins but agreed with sharing between unrelated individuals.

V is cut by 6 bases and J by 0 bases, and the space between the germline ends is 7 bases. From its cysteine to its phenylalanine, the CDR3 spans 12 amino acids. CDR3 DNA only is kept here, 36 bases in frame from base 1. CDR1 is given as DFQATT and CDR2 as SNEGSKA, both from the germline V gene (reference sequence). The library was produced with 5' RACE. The sample was run on an Illumina HiSeq 2000. Template switching introduced a universal primer binding site; the final cDNA contained a unique molecular identifier, enabling accurate counting of TCR cDNA molecules. Specific primers in the conserved constant-segment region were used to synthesize first-strand cDNA for TCR alpha and beta chains. To control for contamination, each cDNA library was double barcoded with a SMART-Mk sample barcode plus Illumina barcodes. TruSeq adapter sequences along with Illumina sample barcodes were introduced in two successive PCR steps. Sequencing of the TCR alpha and beta cDNA libraries was done on the Illumina HiSeq platform using custom primers. Per the original workflow: Unique molecular identifiers were extracted from raw reads with MiGEC, and CDR3 positions were determined with MiXCR. For each individual, recombination models were inferred using an EM algorithm with the repgenHMM and IGoR tools. The tcR package in R was used for shared clonotype analysis, with sharing normalized by the product of cloneset sizes. Out-of-frame nonproductive sequences were analyzed to study raw recombination free of thymic and clonal selection effects. TCRdb reprocessing: public reads trimmed at Q25 with fastp, clones called with MiXCR, in-frame beta chains kept. Identical CDR3 protein sequences are pooled into one entry, listed with their most common genes and DNA. These V and J calls are TCRdb output, not the study's own analysis. For this sample there are roughly 470,000 distinct CDR3 sequences; roughly an eighth appear just once. The ten largest account for about 0.97% of the sample.

This clonotype was recorded a few times. This receptor's antigen is unknown. No much larger clonotype is one base removed from it; base qualities were not supplied. Only healthy Caucasian donors were included. Three pairs of female monozygotic twins, all aged roughly 18 to 30 years, made up the twin cohort. Positive isolation kits from Invitrogen were used to isolate the CD4+ and CD8+ T cell populations. The same sample was also used in a study of yellow fever vaccine responses in identical twins. As the second study states: According to the authors, the vaccine-induced T cell response in identical twins seemed to be partly convergent and partly specific to each individual. In identical twins, the study followed T cell clones that responded to the vaccine with precision.

The chain joins TRBV20-1 to TRBJ2-3; no confident D gene assignment can be made. Sequencing was done on a sample of CD4+ T cells sorted from blood. This sequence was found in a woman aged 18-29 years in good health. The CDR3: CSAPASTDTQYF. The sequenced DNA is TGCAGTGCGCCGGCCAGCACAGATACGCAGTATTTT.